This is a list of T cell receptor beta chains from one sample in a study of blood T cell repertoires in COVID-19. Libraries were prepared by immunoSEQ multiplex PCR; TCRdb keeps only in-frame clonotypes and omits some of them. The sample contains around 100,000 clones, roughly 84% of which appear only once. Sample: peripheral blood. The receptors were gathered from a human donor in a cohort sampled during active COVID-19. Both conserved end residues are part of each CDR3. The order of the fields is clone size, V gene, D gene, J gene, CDR3 protein, CDR3 DNA. A D gene is named only where the DNA matches it firmly. The listing skips clone size in some rows; elsewhere it reads once, few, many or a size class.

>-|TRBV9|TRBD1|TRBJ2-2
CASSVWDRGDTGELFF
TGTGCCAGCAGCGTTTGGGACAGGGGGGACACCGGGGAGCTGTTTTTT
>-|TRBV28|-|TRBJ1-5
CASVEVGNQPQHF
TGTGCCAGCGTAGAGGTGGGCAATCAGCCCCAGCATTTT
>-|TRBV7-2|TRBD1|TRBJ1-2
CASSNTGVDYGYTF
TGTGCCAGCAGCAATACAGGGGTAGACTATGGCTACACCTTC
>few|TRBV5-6|-|TRBJ2-3
CASSPGVYTDTQYF
TGTGCCAGCAGCCCGGGAGTATACACAGATACGCAGTATTTT
>-|TRBV6-6|-|TRBJ1-6
CASSYTRDNNSPLHF
TGTGCCAGCAGTTACACCCGAGATAATAATTCACCCCTCCACTTT
>-|TRBV19|-|TRBJ2-5
CASRDTAASETQYF
TGTGCCAGTAGGGACACCGCCGCTTCAGAGACCCAGTACTTC
>once|TRBV6-6|TRBD1|TRBJ1-2
CATKIEGQTLYGYTF
TGTGCCACCAAAATAGAGGGACAGACCCTCTATGGCTACACCTTC
>-|TRBV6-5|-|TRBJ2-5
CASSLRRQETQYF
TGTGCCAGCAGTTTGCGGAGACAAGAGACCCAGTACTTC
>once|TRBV27|-|TRBJ1-2
CASSPPPGGRRYGYTF
TGTGCCAGCAGTCCCCCCCCCGGGGGGCGACGCTATGGCTACACCTTC
>few|TRBV29-1|-|TRBJ2-5
CSAEGETQYF
TGCAGCGCGGAGGGGGAGACCCAGTACTTC
>-|TRBV9|TRBD1|TRBJ1-2
CASSRPGQGRAGYTF
TGTGCCAGCAGCCGGCCAGGACAGGGCCGGGCTGGCTACACCTTC
>-|TRBV28|-|TRBJ2-5
CASSSSRGGETQYF
TGTGCCAGCAGTTCTTCCCGGGGTGGGGAGACCCAGTACTTC
>-|TRBV7-2|-|TRBJ1-2
CASSLDGGGSGYTF
TGTGCCAGCAGCTTAGATGGGGGCGGATCTGGCTACACCTTC
>-|TRBV28|TRBD1|TRBJ1-6
CASKGQGAQQSPLHF
TGTGCCAGCAAAGGACAGGGGGCCCAGCAATCACCCCTCCACTTT
>-|TRBV7-9|TRBD1|TRBJ1-1
CASSPIGTGRMNTEAFF
TGTGCCAGCAGCCCCATAGGGACAGGGCGTATGAACACTGAAGCTTTCTTT
>-|TRBV2|TRBD2|TRBJ2-1
CASSERVAGGPRNEQFF
TGTGCCAGCAGTGAAAGGGTGGCGGGGGGGCCGCGGAATGAGCAGTTCTTC
>-|TRBV28|-|TRBJ2-7
CASSLLAPPYEQYF
TGTGCCAGCAGTTTATTGGCACCTCCTTACGAGCAGTACTTC
>-|TRBV5-1|-|TRBJ2-2
CASSPGQNTGELFF
TGCGCCAGCAGCCCGGGACAGAACACCGGGGAGCTGTTTTTT
>-|TRBV19|TRBD1|TRBJ2-7
CASSRPGQGAYEQYF
TGTGCCAGTAGTCGACCGGGACAGGGAGCCTACGAGCAGTACTTC
>-|TRBV27|-|TRBJ1-4
CASSLWGQVGEKLFF
TGTGCCAGCAGTTTATGGGGGCAGGTCGGTGAAAAACTGTTTTTT
>-|TRBV18|TRBD1|TRBJ1-2
CASSPPNTGDYYGYTF
TGTGCCAGCTCACCACCTAACACAGGGGACTACTATGGCTACACCTTC
>-|TRBV7-2|TRBD1|TRBJ2-7
CASRYRGTGTYEQYF
TGTGCCAGCAGGTACCGGGGGACAGGGACTTACGAGCAGTACTTC
>-|TRBV21-1|-|TRBJ2-7
CASSKARCSYEQYF
TGTGCCAGCAGCAAAGCCAGGTGTTCCTACGAGCAGTACTTC
>-|TRBV19|-|TRBJ2-7
CASSIAGISNYEQYF
TGTGCCAGTAGTATAGCGGGGATATCCAATTACGAGCAGTACTTC
>-|TRBV4-1|TRBD2|TRBJ2-5
CASSQEWGEGTQYF
TGCGCCAGCAGCCAAGAGTGGGGGGAGGGGACCCAGTACTTC
>-|TRBV5-4|-|TRBJ1-3
CASSAGQPRSGNTIYF
TGTGCCAGCAGCGCTGGACAGCCCCGCTCTGGAAACACCATATATTTT
>-|TRBV28|TRBD1|TRBJ2-5
CASRPTGGETQYF
TGTGCCAGCAGACCTACAGGGGGAGAGACCCAGTACTTC
>-|TRBV7-7|TRBD2|TRBJ2-5
CASSSTSGGVGTQYF
TGTGCTAGCAGCTCGACTAGCGGGGGGGTAGGGACCCAGTACTTC
>-|TRBV3-1/TRBV3-2|-|TRBJ2-3
CASSQSATDTQYF
TGTGCCAGCAGCCAATCCGCGACAGATACGCAGTATTTT
>-|TRBV6-1|-|TRBJ2-7
CASSEGTGPSYEQYF
TGTGCCAGCAGTGAAGGAACAGGCCCCTCCTACGAGCAGTACTTC
>-|TRBV4-2|TRBD2|TRBJ2-1
CASGSGGYYNEQFF
TGTGCCAGCGGTAGCGGGGGGTACTACAATGAGCAGTTCTTC
>-|TRBV5-1|-|TRBJ2-1
CASSLGETTNEQFF
TGCGCCAGCAGCTTAGGGGAAACAACCAATGAGCAGTTCTTC